A single sample gave rise to the 29 T cell receptor beta chains below, sequenced in a study of beta chain features in type 1 diabetes. Study outcomes and limitations: Within each of all four CD4+ subsets, Type 1 diabetes patients had TCRB CDR3s that were moderately but significantly shorter.

The sequenced template was cDNA made from the entire isolated RNA. The repertoire was sequenced with immunoSEQ multiplex PCR; TCRdb's copy has only in-frame clones and lacks some. Of approximately 730,000 clones listed, around an eighth are singletons. Antigens for these TCRs are unknown. Sequenced sample: naive CD4+ T cells from blood. These receptors came from a man in his late teens or twenties with type 1 diabetes.

The gene calls are TRBV6-1 and TRBJ2-1, with 9 bases fitting TRBD1. Germline CDR1 is MNHNS and CDR2 is SASEGT. The CDR3 consists of 16 residues. With V trimmed by 2 bases and J by 5 bases, 7 bases remained unmatched. The CDR3 region is CASSEWGGQGNNEQFF. Here the CDR3 DNA reads TGTGCCAGCAGTGAATGGGGGGGACAGGGCAACAATGAGCAGTTCTTC.

This clone was counted only a few times. V and J are TRBV12-5 and TRBJ2-1; D unresolved. V lost 3 bases and J lost 2, with 20 bases in between. CDR1 and CDR2 (germline): LGHNT, FRNRAP. The CDR3 totals 18 residues. In nucleotides, the CDR3 is TGTGCTAGTGGTTTCATCCCCAAGGAAGGCCGTGCCTACAATGAGCAGTTCTTC. Its translation is CASGFIPKEGRAYNEQFF.

The chain couples TRBV6-6 to TRBJ2-7; no reliable D call. Germline lookup yields CDR1 MNHNY and CDR2 SVGAGI (reference sequence). The CDR3 is 11 residues long. V lost 5 bases and J 2 bases, leaving 4 bases between the germline ends. CDR3 sequence: CASSATYEQYF. The CDR3 DNA is TGTGCCAGCAGTGCTACCTACGAGCAGTACTTC.

The chain carries TRBV27 and TRBJ2-5, with D perhaps TRBD1 (6 bases). This CDR3 contains 15 residues. Trimming removed 7 bases at V and 5 bases at J, with 20 bases between. Germline V gene data show CDR1 as MNHEY and CDR2 as SMNVEV (reference sequence). The DNA of the CDR3 is TGTGCCAGCACGGCCAGGGGAGTCCCGGAGGAGACCCAGTACTTC. Translating it yields CASTARGVPEETQYF.

A note on this clone: One end of the junction is discordant with germline, which a read error may explain. The chain links TRBV6-1 to TRBJ1-6; D unresolved. Germline CDR1 MNHNS, CDR2 SASEGT. This CDR3 has 12 amino acids. The CDR3 coding sequence is TGTGCCAGCGGTGCCCCAAGGTCACCCCTCCAGTTT. It translates to CASGAPRSPLQF.

This clone was detected a few times. The rearrangement links TRBV11-1 to TRBJ2-3, with no clear D. There are 12 residues in the CDR3. V shed 5 bases and J shed 6 bases, with 9 bases lying between them. Germline values: CDR1 SGHAT, CDR2 FQDESV (reference sequence). The CDR3 protein is CASSQLGDTQYF. CDR3 DNA sequence: TGTGCCAGCAGCCAACTCGGGGATACGCAGTATTTT.

This clone was counted a few times. The gene calls are TRBV14 and TRBJ2-1, with 8 bases that match TRBD2. The trim removed 3 bases at V and 3 bases at J, leaving 7 bases unmatched. The CDR3 sequence is 16 residues long. Germline V lookup: CDR1 SGHDN, CDR2 FVKESK. The CDR3: CASSHRPGTSYNEQFF. As DNA, the CDR3 is TGTGCCAGCAGCCACCGGCCCGGGACTAGCTACAATGAGCAGTTCTTC.

This clone has only a few counts. V is TRBV2 and J is TRBJ2-1; 11 bases fit TRBD2. Germline V gives CDR1 SNHLY, CDR2 FYNNEI. V gave up 3 bases and J gave up 1 base; unmatched junction bases: 5. There are 17 residues in the CDR3. CDR3 protein: CASSEASGGPSYNEQFF. In DNA, the CDR3 is TGTGCCAGCAGTGAGGCTAGCGGGGGGCCGTCCTACAATGAGCAGTTCTTC.

The chain employs TRBV27 and TRBJ2-3, with 8 bases fitting TRBD1. J was trimmed by 5 bases and V by 6 bases; bases with no gene match: 4. The CDR3 length is 13 residues. Germline V gives CDR1 MNHEY, CDR2 SMNVEV (reference sequence). This chain's CDR3 is CASRPTGGDTQYF. The DNA of the CDR3 is TGTGCCAGCAGGCCTACAGGGGGAGATACGCAGTATTTT.

V gene TRBV27 combines with J gene TRBJ1-5, with D perhaps matching TRBD1 (6 bases). The V and J ends lost 2 bases and 8 bases respectively, with 13 bases between them. The germline V gene has CDR1 MNHEY and CDR2 SMNVEV (reference sequence). This CDR3 is built from 14 residues. CDR3 nucleotides: TGTGCCAGCAGTTTAGGCCAGGGGTGGGAGCCCCAGCATTTT. Translated, it gives CASSLGQGWEPQHF.

The CDR3 protein is CASSLNRGGGGSPLHF. CDR3 DNA: TGTGCCAGCAGTTTAAATCGTGGAGGGGGAGGTTCACCCCTCCACTTT. This chain links TRBV28 with TRBJ1-6; weak D call: TRBD1 (6 bases). The germline gives CDR1 MDHEN, CDR2 SYDVKM. CDR3 length: 16 amino acids. Trimming left V 2 bases short and J 9 bases short, with 17 bases between.

V is TRBV18 and J is TRBJ1-5, with D possibly being TRBD1 (6 bases). The ends were cut back, 5 bases at V and 4 bases at J, with 9 bases in the middle. The CDR3 covers 13 residues. The V gene's germline CDR1 is KGHSH and CDR2 LQKENI. The CDR3 region has the DNA TGTGCCAGCTCAATACAGGGTAATCAGCCCCAGCATTTT. Protein product: CASSIQGNQPQHF.

The chain combines TRBV29-1 with TRBJ2-7; no clear D. V lost 4 bases and J lost 1, with 14 bases in between. CDR1 and CDR2 (germline): SQVTM, ANQGSEA. This CDR3 spans 14 amino acids. CDR3 sequence: CSVALGTSSYEQYF. CDR3 in DNA: TGCAGCGTTGCCTTGGGCACGTCGTCCTACGAGCAGTACTTC.

The genes are TRBV29-1 and TRBJ2-7, with TRBD1 identical over 7 bases. The CDR3 extends over 11 amino acids. Per germline, CDR1 SQVTM and CDR2 ANQGSEA. Trimming cost V 7 bases and J 7 bases; bases outside gene matches: 7. The DNA for the CDR3 is TGCAGCGGGCGACAGGGTTGGGAGCAGTACTTC. Translating it yields CSGRQGWEQYF.

The sample holds a few counts of this clone. The gene calls are TRBV7-9 and TRBJ1-1, with 8 bases identical to TRBD1. The CDR3 extends over 15 amino acids. With V trimmed by 5 bases and J by 3 bases, 8 bases remained unmatched. Germline V gene data show CDR1 as SEHNR and CDR2 as FQNEAQ (reference sequence). The CDR3 nucleotides read TGTGCCAGCAGCGCAGGGGGCCTTATCGACACTGAAGCTTTCTTT. It translates to CASSAGGLIDTEAFF.

This clone was counted a few times. The chain carries TRBV5-1 and TRBJ2-1; TRBD2 is a possible D gene (6 bases). V was shortened by 0 bases and J by 2 bases, with 9 bases between the two germline ends. This CDR3 comprises 15 residues. Germline V gene sequence: CDR1 SGHRS, CDR2 YFSETQ. DNA for the CDR3: TGCGCCAGCAGCTTGGTTCCTAGCGCCTACAATGAGCAGTTCTTC. It specifies CASSLVPSAYNEQFF.

The chain uses TRBV5-1 and TRBJ2-7, with 10 nucleotides matching TRBD1. This CDR3 comprises 15 residues. The V and J ends lost 4 bases and 3 bases, in that order; junction bases with no gene match: 7. Germline V gene lookup returns CDR1 SGHRS and CDR2 YFSETQ. The CDR3 nucleotides read TGCGCCAGCAGCGTGGGAGGGACAGGGGTCTACGAGCAGTACTTC. Its translation: CASSVGGTGVYEQYF.

V gene TRBV5-6 combines with J gene TRBJ1-1, with 10 bases identical to TRBD1. The V and J ends lost 5 bases and 5 bases, in that order; junction bases with no gene match: 3. From germline, CDR1 is SGHDT and CDR2 YYEEEE. CDR3 length: 13 residues. CDR3 loop: CASRRDRGTEAFF. The CDR3 coding sequence is TGTGCCAGCAGACGGGACAGGGGTACTGAAGCTTTCTTT. Variable domain in full (rest from reference TRBV5-6 and TRBJ1-1): DAGVTQSPTHLIKTRGQQVTLRCSPKSGHDTVSWYQQALGQGPQFIFQYYEEEERQRGNFPDRFSGHQFPNYSSELNVNALLLGDSALYLCASRRDRGTEAFFGQGTRLTVV.

V gene TRBV6-4 combines with J gene TRBJ1-2; perhaps TRBD1 as D (6 bases). The CDR3 runs to 13 residues. V gave up 5 bases and J gave up 4 bases, with 11 bases separating them. In germline, CDR1 is MRHNA, CDR2 SNTAGT. The CDR3 protein is CASSPGQTYGYTF. In DNA, the CDR3 is TGTGCCAGCAGTCCAGGACAGACCTATGGCTACACCTTC.

The chain recombines TRBV30 with TRBJ1-2; 8 nucleotides match TRBD1. CDR1 and CDR2 from the germline V gene are GTSNPN and SVGIG (reference sequence). The CDR3 length is 13 residues. V shed 5 bases and J 10 bases; nucleotides not matched to a gene: 12. Here the CDR3 DNA reads TGTGCCTGGCGCCCCGGACAGGGACCTCCCTACACCTTC. Protein sequence: CAWRPGQGPPYTF.

This clone appeared a few times. The chain links TRBV30 to TRBJ1-1; D remains unclear. CDR1 and CDR2 from the germline V gene are GTSNPN and SVGIG (reference sequence). The CDR3 extends over 16 amino acids. The V end lost 0 bases, the J end lost 0 bases, and 14 bases lay between the germline ends. The CDR3 reads CAWSVTRVVVNTEAFF. CDR3 coding DNA: TGTGCCTGGAGTGTAACGAGGGTCGTGGTGAACACTGAAGCTTTCTTT.

The chain couples TRBV28 to TRBJ2-1; 9 bases are a match to TRBD1. Germline V gene sequence: CDR1 MDHEN, CDR2 SYDVKM. The CDR3 spans 15 residues. V lost 5 bases to trimming and J lost 7 bases; unmatched junction nucleotides: 9. The CDR3 DNA is TGTGCCAGCAGTGCCCGGGACAGGGCGGAGAATGAGCAGTTCTTC. It is translated as CASSARDRAENEQFF.

This clone was counted only a few times. The chain couples TRBV2 to TRBJ2-7, with D possibly matching TRBD2 (5 bases). Trimming removed 7 bases from V and 0 bases from J, with 16 bases in between. Germline lookup yields CDR1 SNHLY and CDR2 FYNNEI. This CDR3 is 15 amino acids long. The CDR3 nucleotides read TGTGCCAGCATTAAGGACCCGGGATACTCCTACGAGCAGTACTTC. This gives the protein CASIKDPGYSYEQYF.

V and J are TRBV2 and TRBJ2-7; D assignment may be TRBD1 or TRBD2 (5 bases each). Germline assignment: CDR1 SNHLY and CDR2 FYNNEI. V lost 7 bases to trimming and J lost 7 bases, with 11 bases between them. The length of the CDR3 is 11 residues. The CDR3: CASTYEGEQYF. For the CDR3, the DNA is TGTGCCAGCACCTACGAGGGGGAGCAGTACTTC.

About this clone itself: Other nucleotide sequences from this sample produce the same CDR3. V and J are TRBV7-9 and TRBJ2-7; D is ambiguous. CDR3 length equals 13 residues. Germline values: CDR1 SEHNR, CDR2 FQNEAQ (reference sequence). V was trimmed by 0 bases and J by 6 bases, leaving 9 bases between them. CDR3 protein: CASSLAGLSEQYF. DNA of the CDR3: TGTGCCAGCAGCTTAGCCGGTTTATCCGAGCAGTACTTC.

This clone turned up a few times. This chain joins TRBV7-8 and TRBJ1-1; possible D gene TRBD1, 6 bases. Germline CDR1 SGHVS, CDR2 FQNEAQ. Trimming left V 5 bases short and J 4 bases short, with 17 bases between. The length of the CDR3 is 15 residues. CDR3 residues: CASSAQQGRATEAFF. In DNA, the CDR3 is TGTGCCAGCAGCGCACAACAGGGTCGTGCCACTGAAGCTTTCTTT.

This clone has a handful of counts. The rearrangement links TRBV5-6 to TRBJ2-7; 11 positions agree with TRBD1. The CDR3 has 14 amino acids. J was trimmed by 5 bases and V by 2 bases; bases with no gene match: 3. Germline CDR1 SGHDT, CDR2 YYEEEE. Here the CDR3 reads CASSFGQGADEQYF. The DNA of the CDR3 is TGTGCCAGCAGCTTTGGACAGGGGGCGGACGAGCAGTACTTC. Based on the CDR3 plus reference TRBV5-6 and TRBJ2-7, the full variable domain is DAGVTQSPTHLIKTRGQQVTLRCSPKSGHDTVSWYQQALGQGPQFIFQYYEEEERQRGNFPDRFSGHQFPNYSSELNVNALLLGDSALYLCASSFGQGADEQYFGPGTRLTVT.

The chain links TRBV6-6 to TRBJ1-3; no definite D call. Germline loops: CDR1 MNHNY, CDR2 SVGAGI (reference sequence). This CDR3 comprises 12 residues. The V and J ends lost 3 bases and 1 base respectively, with 1 base between them. The CDR3 DNA is TGTGCCAGCAGTTATTCTGGAAACACCATATATTTT. It specifies CASSYSGNTIYF.

This clone was found a few times. V usage is TRBV7-7 and J usage is TRBJ2-3; D is unresolved. Trimming shortened V by 4 bases and J by 3 bases, and 11 bases separated the two germline ends. The germline gives CDR1 SSHAT, CDR2 FNYEAQ (reference sequence). The CDR3 totals 14 residues. Written as DNA, the CDR3 is TGTGCCAGCAGCTCATCAATAGGAACAGATACGCAGTATTTT. Translating gives CASSSSIGTDTQYF. The variable domain in full, completed from reference TRBV7-7 and TRBJ2-3, reads GAGVSQSPRYKVTKRGQDVTLRCDPISSHATLYWYQQALGQGPEFLTYFNYEAQPDKSGLPSDRFSAERPEGSISTLTIQRTEQRDSAMYRCASSSSIGTDTQYFGPGTRLTVL.